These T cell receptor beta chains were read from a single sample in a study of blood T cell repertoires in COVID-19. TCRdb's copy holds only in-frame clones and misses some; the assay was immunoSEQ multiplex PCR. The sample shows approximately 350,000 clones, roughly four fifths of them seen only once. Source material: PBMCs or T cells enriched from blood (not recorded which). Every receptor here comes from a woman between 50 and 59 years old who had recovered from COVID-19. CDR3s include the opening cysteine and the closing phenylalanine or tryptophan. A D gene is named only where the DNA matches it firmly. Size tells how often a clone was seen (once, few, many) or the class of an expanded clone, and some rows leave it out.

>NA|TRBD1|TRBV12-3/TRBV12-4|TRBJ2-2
TGTGCCACCTCGACAGGGGGCGGGGGGCTGTTTTTT
CATSTGGGGLFF
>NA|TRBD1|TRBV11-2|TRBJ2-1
TGTGCCAGCAGCTCGACAGGGGGCTCCTACAATGAGCAGTTCTTC
CASSSTGGSYNEQFF
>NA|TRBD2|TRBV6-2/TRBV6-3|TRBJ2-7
TGTGCCAGCAGTCATACTCCCGGGACTAGCGGGACCCGGTCCTACGAGCAGTACTTC
CASSHTPGTSGTRSYEQYF
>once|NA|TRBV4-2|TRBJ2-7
TGTGCCAGCAGCCCAGGGACTGCCAACTCCTACGAGCAGTACTTC
CASSPGTANSYEQYF
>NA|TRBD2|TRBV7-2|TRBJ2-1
TGTGCCAGCAGCTTAGCGCTGCGGGAGGGGTTCTCCTACAATGAGCAGTTCTTC
CASSLALREGFSYNEQFF
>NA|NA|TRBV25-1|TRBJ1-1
TGTGCCAGCAGTGGAGTATACACTGAAGCTTTCTTT
CASSGVYTEAFF
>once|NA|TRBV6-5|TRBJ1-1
TGTGCCAGCAGTTACGAGGGTTTTGAAGCTTTCTTT
CASSYEGFEAFF
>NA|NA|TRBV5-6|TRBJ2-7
TGTGCCAGCAGCTTAGGGGCTGGCGAGCAGTACTTC
CASSLGAGEQYF
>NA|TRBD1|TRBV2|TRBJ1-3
TGTGCCAGCAGTGAAGCAGGGGGCACTGGAAACACCATATATTTT
CASSEAGGTGNTIYF
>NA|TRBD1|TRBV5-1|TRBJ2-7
TGCGCCAGCAGCTTGGGGGACAGGGAAGAGGACAAGCAGTACTTC
CASSLGDREEDKQYF
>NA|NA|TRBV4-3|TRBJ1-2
TGCGCCAGCAGCCAAGTCGACAGGCCGGGATATGGCTACACCTTC
CASSQVDRPGYGYTF
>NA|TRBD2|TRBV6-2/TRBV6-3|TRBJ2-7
TGTGCCAGCAGCGCCATTCCTCGGTGGGGGACTAGCGACTACGAGCAGTACTTC
CASSAIPRWGTSDYEQYF
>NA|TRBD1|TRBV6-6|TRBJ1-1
TGTGCCGGGAACAGGGGACCCCTTGACACTGAAGCTTTCTTT
CAGNRGPLDTEAFF
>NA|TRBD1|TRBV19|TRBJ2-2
TGTGCCAGTTCAGGGACAGGGTCGAACACCGGGGAGCTGTTTTTT
CASSGTGSNTGELFF
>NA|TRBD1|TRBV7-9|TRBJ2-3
TGTGCCAGCAGCCCGGGACAGGGTTCGGATACGCAGTATTTT
CASSPGQGSDTQYF
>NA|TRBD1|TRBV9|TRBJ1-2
TGTGCCAGCAGCGTGGCGGGACAGGGGAGCTATGGCTACACCTTC
CASSVAGQGSYGYTF
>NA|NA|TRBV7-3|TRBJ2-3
TGTGCCAGCAGCTGGGCAAACGGGGGAGGCACAGATACGCAGTATTTT
CASSWANGGGTDTQYF